The 9 T cell receptor beta chains below all came from one sample that was sequenced in a study of blood T cells in healthy people across ages. Primed by a sample-barcoded 5' primer and a J-beta primer mix, a second PCR proceeded for about 6 to 11 cycles. Each CDR3 protein gets one entry after TCRdb re-called the 5' RACE reads with MiXCR. The repertoire holds 650,000 to 1,000,000 distinct CDR3 sequences, with about 42% as singletons. Source material: blood. The receptors derive from a man older than 75 in good health.

This rearrangement joins TRBV29-1 to TRBJ2-1, with 8 bases fitting TRBD1. Per germline, CDR1 SQVTM and CDR2 ANQGSEA. The CDR3 sequence is 13 residues long. V gave up 7 bases and J gave up 10 bases; unmatched junction bases: 12. In DNA form, the CDR3 reads TGCAGCGCCGCGACAGGGGCATCCTACGAGCAGTTCTTC. Translated: CSAATGASYEQFF.

The chain couples TRBV20-1 to TRBJ2-3; D unresolved. V was trimmed by 3 bases and J by 3 bases, leaving 10 bases between them. The CDR3 is 13 amino acids. In germline, CDR1 is DFQATT, CDR2 SNEGSKA (reference sequence). The chain's CDR3 is CSASGSYTDTQYF. The CDR3 nucleotides read TGCAGTGCTAGTGGTAGTTATACAGATACGCAGTATTTT.

The V gene is TRBV24-1, the J gene TRBJ2-1; the D gene is possibly TRBD1 (6 bases). Between the trimmed V and J ends, which lost 4 bases and 10 bases, there was a span of 16 bases. This CDR3 region has 14 residues. CDR1 and CDR2 (germline): KGHDR, SFDVKD. CDR3: CATSDPTGVNEQFF. CDR3 DNA: TGTGCCACCAGTGACCCGACAGGAGTCAACGAGCAGTTCTTC.

This clonotype showed up just a few times. The rearrangement joins TRBV5-1 to TRBJ2-5; D unresolved. The V gene's germline CDR1 is SGHRS and CDR2 YFSETQ. The CDR3 covers 12 residues. Trimming shortened V by 0 bases and J by 5 bases, and 5 bases separated the two germline ends. The CDR3 sequence is CASSLDYETQYF. In DNA, the CDR3 is TGCGCCAGCAGCTTGGACTATGAGACCCAGTACTTC.

The chain has TRBV15 and TRBJ2-7, with D possibly TRBD2 on 5 matching bases. Germline CDR1 reads LNHNV; CDR2 reads YYDKDF (reference sequence). The V end lost 1 base, the J end lost 7 bases, and 17 bases lay between the germline ends. The CDR3 runs 15 residues. CDR3 nucleotide sequence: TGTGCCACCAGCAGAGTAAGCGGACCAGCGAATGAGCAGTACTTC. Encoded protein: CATSRVSGPANEQYF.

The chain combines TRBV5-1 with TRBJ2-5; 8 bases agree with TRBD2. The CDR3 length is 16 residues. V lost 0 bases and J lost 4; bases outside the gene matches: 8. Germline V gene data show CDR1 as SGHRS and CDR2 as YFSETQ. This chain's CDR3 is CASSLASGRGGETQYF. As DNA, the CDR3 is TGCGCCAGCAGCTTGGCGAGCGGGAGAGGAGGAGAGACCCAGTACTTC.

The chain joins TRBV4-3 to TRBJ1-2; TRBD1 agrees at 12 bases. This CDR3 is 16 amino acids long. Germline V gives CDR1 LGHNA, CDR2 YSLEER. Losses at the gene ends were 0 bases for V and 7 bases for J; bases not matched to a gene: 6. The CDR3 DNA is TGCGCCAGCAGCCAAGACCCGGGACAGGGGGCTTTTGGCTACACCTTC. It is translated as CASSQDPGQGAFGYTF.

This clonotype was detected only a few times. The chain recombines TRBV25-1 with TRBJ2-1; 9 nucleotides align to TRBD2. CDR3 length: 16 residues. Germline V CDR1 and CDR2: MGHDK, SYGVNS. Losses at the gene ends were 0 bases for V and 7 bases for J; bases not matched to a gene: 7. CDR3 DNA sequence: TGTGCCAGCAGTGAATATGGGACTAGCTCGGGTAATGAGCAGTTCTTC. Amino acid sequence: CASSEYGTSSGNEQFF.

The chain links TRBV24-1 to TRBJ2-2, with D unclear. V was trimmed by 4 bases and J by 5 bases, leaving 7 bases between them. CDR3 length equals 13 residues. Per germline, CDR1 KGHDR and CDR2 SFDVKD. The CDR3 sequence: CATSEPGTGELFF. In DNA form, the CDR3 reads TGTGCCACCAGTGAGCCCGGAACCGGGGAGCTGTTTTTT.